The clone carrying this T cell receptor beta chain was recorded once. Its antigen remains unknown. The data derive from a study of circulating and synovial CD4+ cells in juvenile arthritis. CDR1 and CDR2 (germline): SGDLS, YYNGEE. The CDR3 is 16 residues long. The V gene lost 4 bases and the J gene lost 3 bases, with 19 bases spanning the gap. Study-level findings and limits: CPL versus bulk CD4 samples: T cell genome counts differed by at least an order of magnitude.

Sequencing was performed with immunoSEQ multiplex PCR; in TCRdb, only in-frame clones are kept and a portion is missing. Counted here are about 32,000 clones, roughly 95% occurring once; the ten biggest clones make up 0.68%. This chain connects TRBV9 to TRBJ2-5; TRBD1 might be the D (7 bases). This clonotype was sampled from a human donor with juvenile idiopathic arthritis. The sequenced sample was CD4+ T cells from blood. The CDR3 spells CASSPLWGRGEETQYF. Written as DNA, the CDR3 is TGTGCCAGCAGCCCCCTGTGGGGCAGGGGGGAAGAGACCCAGTACTTC.